This T cell receptor beta chain was recorded in a study of shared clonotypes between healthy human individuals. CD45RO negativity and positive selection for CCR7 defined naive CD8 cells, a population that excluded terminally differentiated effector memory CD45RA+ cells. Study-level points and caveats: The study found roughly 5% of naive CD4 clonotypes shared across a few donors. Memory subsets generally showed lower estimated richness than naive subsets.

A note on this clone: Its cognate antigen is unknown.

V lost 7 bases, J lost 6 bases, and 8 bases stayed unmatched. Germline V CDR1 and CDR2: SEHNR, FQNEAQ (reference sequence). This CDR3 is built from 15 residues. Template for every sorted-subset replicate PCR totaled around 210 ng DNA, 25,000 to 35,000 T cell genomes. Study processing details: Filtering differed for immunoSEQ, which gave only junction sequences without quality scores. Sequenced by immunoSEQ multiplex PCR; TCRdb stores in-frame clones only, minus some. That table supplies the V and J calls and clone size; D and trimming were determined from the DNA. The sample yields hundreds of thousands of clones, about 92% seen once.

This sequence originates from a man younger than 45 in good health. The sequenced material came from naive CD8+ T cells sorted from blood. V is TRBV7-9 and J is TRBJ2-3; 12 positions agree with TRBD2. The CDR3 reads CASIGLAGILDTQYF. CDR3 sequence (DNA): TGTGCCAGCATCGGACTAGCGGGAATTCTGGATACGCAGTATTTT.